This T cell receptor beta chain was sequenced in a study of blood T cells in healthy people across ages. Donation came from healthy Caucasian individuals in Russia who were aged 6 to 90. Combining a sample-barcoded 5' primer with a J-beta primer mix, a second PCR ran for 7 to 11 cycles. Each TCR beta cDNA got a 12-nucleotide random molecular identifier. A single record per CDR3 protein comes from TCRdb applying MiXCR to the 5' RACE reads. The repertoire holds 1,800,000 or so distinct CDR3 sequences, with approximately 40% as singletons. In this sample, this clonotype turned up a few times. What it recognizes is unknown. Study-wide points: Diversity estimates drawn from one million T cells were deemed underestimates.

The TCR sequence derives from a human donor in good health. The sequenced sample consisted of blood.

CDR3 region: CAIRGGNTEAFF. CDR3 DNA sequence: TGTGCCATACGAGGGGGCAACACTGAAGCTTTCTTT. This chain links TRBV10-3 with TRBJ1-1, with 7 bases matching TRBD1. The germline V gene encodes CDR1 ENHRY and CDR2 SYGVKD. This CDR3 is 12 amino acids long. V gave up 9 bases and J gave up 2 bases; unmatched junction bases: 3.